The rows below give T cell receptor beta chains drawn from one sample of a study of a mutant IDH1 vaccine in newly diagnosed glioma. These receptors have no identified antigens. Method: immunoSEQ multiplex PCR; TCRdb's copy keeps in-frame clones and lacks some. Seen here are about 64,000 clones, roughly 84% observed once, and the top ten hold approximately 9.5%. The sequencing here drew on PBMCs, taken from a glioma patient whose treatment included an IDH1 peptide vaccine. These receptor sequences come from a woman aged 45-59 years with glioma. Both conserved end residues are part of each CDR3. D genes are given only for firm matches. The size of a clone is reported for some rows only, either as once, few or many, or as a class for expanded clones.

D gene	clone size	V gene	J gene	CDR3 protein	CDR3 DNA
TRBD2	NA	TRBV7-9	TRBJ2-7	CASSLSGGPSYEQYF	TGTGCCAGCAGCCTCTCGGGGGGGCCTTCGTACGAGCAGTACTTC
TRBD1	NA	TRBV19	TRBJ2-5	CASSRRVGQGTETQYF	TGTGCCAGTAGTAGAAGGGTGGGACAGGGGACGGAGACCCAGTACTTC
NA	once	TRBV29-1	TRBJ1-2	CSAAWGRSFGGYTF	TGCAGCGCAGCCTGGGGCAGGTCCTTCGGGGGCTACACCTTC
NA	NA	TRBV5-6	TRBJ1-2	CASSLEDSYYGYTF	TGTGCCAGCAGCTTGGAGGACAGCTACTATGGCTACACCTTC
NA	NA	TRBV19	TRBJ1-1	CASSMRGKNTEAFF	TGTGCCAGTAGTATGAGGGGGAAGAACACTGAAGCTTTCTTT
TRBD2	NA	TRBV2	TRBJ2-7	CASSELAGGNF	TGTGCCAGCAGTGAGCTAGCGGGCGGGAACTTC
NA	NA	TRBV5-6	TRBJ2-7	CASSLGSTYEQYF	TGTGCCAGCAGCTTGGGCAGCACCTACGAGCAGTACTTC
NA	NA	TRBV7-2	TRBJ1-5	CASSSWGDQPQHF	TGTGCCAGCAGCTCCTGGGGCGATCAGCCCCAGCATTTT
NA	NA	TRBV19	TRBJ2-5	CASKLRTSQETQYF	TGTGCCAGTAAGTTACGGACTTCCCAGGAGACCCAGTACTTC
NA	NA	TRBV6-1	TRBJ1-1	CASIQVLNTEAFF	TGTGCCAGCATCCAGGTCCTGAACACTGAAGCTTTCTTT
NA	NA	TRBV5-4	TRBJ2-2	CASTVGGPTGELFF	TGTGCCAGCACCGTGGGGGGGCCCACCGGGGAGCTGTTTTTT
TRBD1	NA	TRBV5-8	TRBJ1-5	CASNPQGQGISNQPQHF	TGTGCCAGCAACCCCCAAGGACAGGGGATTAGCAATCAGCCCCAGCATTTT
NA	NA	TRBV4-1	TRBJ2-3	CASSQRYKDGTQYF	TGCGCCAGCAGCCAACGGTACAAGGACGGTACGCAGTATTTT
TRBD1	NA	TRBV28	TRBJ1-5	CASSSSGGLTQPQHF	TGTGCCAGCAGTTCCTCAGGGGGCCTCACTCAGCCCCAGCATTTT
TRBD1	NA	TRBV5-1	TRBJ2-2	CASTGQGNTGELFF	TGCGCCAGCACCGGACAGGGAAACACCGGGGAGCTGTTTTTT
NA	NA	TRBV19	TRBJ1-2	CASTLGGRGYTF	TGTGCCAGTACCCTGGGAGGTCGTGGCTACACCTTC
NA	NA	TRBV9	TRBJ1-2	CASSPGGQHLNYGYTF	TGTGCCAGCAGCCCTGGCGGACAGCACCTTAACTATGGCTACACCTTC
TRBD1	once	TRBV15	TRBJ2-5	CATSRGQAKGETQYF	TGTGCCACCAGCAGGGGACAGGCTAAAGGGGAGACCCAGTACTTC
NA	NA	TRBV10-3	TRBJ2-7	CAISEHGTFSSYEQYF	TGTGCCATCAGTGAACACGGGACTTTTAGCTCCTACGAGCAGTACTTC
NA	large	TRBV9	TRBJ1-2	CASSGTGLATF	TGTGCCAGCAGCGGAACAGGGCTAGCCACCTTC
NA	once	TRBV4-3	TRBJ2-1	CASSQDRLPNEQFF	TGCGCCAGCAGCCAAGATAGGCTCCCCAATGAGCAGTTCTTC
NA	NA	TRBV5-6	TRBJ1-4	CATALGRDEKLFF	TGTGCCACAGCCCTCGGGCGAGATGAAAAACTGTTTTTT
NA	NA	TRBV14	TRBJ1-1	CASSQDQLGRGRTEAFF	TGTGCCAGCAGCCAAGATCAATTGGGCAGGGGTCGGACTGAAGCTTTCTTT
TRBD1	few	TRBV7-9	TRBJ2-7	CASSLGQGTITDEQYF	TGTGCCAGCAGCTTAGGACAGGGAACAATTACCGACGAGCAGTACTTC
NA	NA	TRBV2	TRBJ1-1	CASSGKTGLTEAFF	TGTGCCAGCAGTGGCAAGACAGGCCTCACTGAAGCTTTCTTT
NA	NA	TRBV11-2	TRBJ1-1	CASSLEIYGFTEAFF	TGTGCCAGCAGCTTAGAGATCTACGGTTTCACTGAAGCTTTCTTT
TRBD1	NA	TRBV19	TRBJ1-6	CASRSDRGNSPLHF	TGTGCCAGTAGATCGGACAGGGGGAATTCACCCCTCCACTTT
NA	NA	TRBV5-1	TRBJ1-5	CASSLGTNNQPQHF	TGCGCCAGCAGCTTGGGTACAAACAATCAGCCCCAGCATTTT
NA	NA	TRBV29-1	TRBJ1-1	CSVAPSGTEAFF	TGCAGCGTTGCACCGTCGGGCACTGAAGCTTTCTTT
NA	once	TRBV7-2	TRBJ2-7	CASTEGGVSSYEQYF	TGTGCCAGCACCGAGGGCGGGGTGAGTTCCTACGAGCAGTACTTC
NA	NA	TRBV5-1	TRBJ1-1	CASALGLRSSMNTEAFF	TGCGCCAGTGCCCTGGGGCTCCGGTCCTCAATGAACACTGAAGCTTTCTTT
TRBD1	NA	TRBV28	TRBJ1-2	CASSLGGQGMDGYTF	TGTGCCAGCAGTTTAGGGGGACAGGGGATGGACGGCTACACCTTC
TRBD1	NA	TRBV11-3	TRBJ1-1	CASSWTTGIATEAFF	TGTGCCAGCAGCTGGACGACAGGGATTGCCACTGAAGCTTTCTTT
NA	NA	TRBV6-4	TRBJ2-1	CASSDSGTTNANEQFF	TGTGCCAGCAGTGACTCGGGGACAACCAATGCGAATGAGCAGTTCTTC
NA	NA	TRBV7-7	TRBJ2-7	CASSLQEGYEQYF	TGTGCTAGCAGCTTACAGGAAGGATACGAGCAGTACTTC
TRBD1	NA	TRBV5-1	TRBJ2-7	CASSFRGQGAGWYF	TGCGCCAGCAGCTTTCGGGGCCAGGGGGCTGGGTGGTACTTC
NA	NA	TRBV2	TRBJ1-6	CASRGDAYGSSPLHF	TGTGCCAGCAGAGGGGACGCCTACGGTAGTTCACCCCTCCACTTT
TRBD1	NA	TRBV6-6	TRBJ1-1	CASRGTGGPSTEAFF	TGTGCCAGCAGGGGGACAGGGGGCCCAAGCACTGAAGCTTTCTTT
NA	NA	TRBV28	TRBJ1-1	CASSFSGAGDTEAFF	TGTGCCAGCAGTTTTAGTGGGGCAGGGGACACTGAAGCTTTCTTT
TRBD2	NA	TRBV25-1	TRBJ2-3	CASSDPGLGTDTQYF	TGTGCCAGCAGTGATCCCGGACTAGGCACAGATACGCAGTATTTT